This T cell receptor (beta chain) was observed in a study of T cells expressing NK-cell markers. Study-wide results and caveats: The contribution of dominant NKG2C+ clonotypes to CD8+ T cells in several donors was 1.0-7.0%.

The germline gives CDR1 PRHDT, CDR2 FYEKMQ (reference sequence). The CDR3 consists of 14 residues. TCRdb derives one entry per CDR3 protein from the 5' RACE reads, leaving out DNA. This table lists about 190,000 distinct CDR3 sequences. For this clonotype: The antigen is not known.

The clonotype originates from a man aged 18 to 69 in good health. The rearrangement uses TRBV13 and TRBJ1-3; TCRdb reports TRBD1, a call that lacks DNA to check it against. The sequenced material came from blood T cells: a sorted CD56 or NKG2C T cell subset, CD4+ or CD8+ T cells, or bulk PBMC T cells (not recorded which). CDR3 amino acids: CASSSRGQGYTIYF.